This T cell receptor (beta chain) was captured in a study of blood T cell repertoires in COVID-19. The CDR3 spans 15 residues. V trimming: 6 bases; J trimming: 8 bases; junction bases outside the gene matches: 9. In germline, CDR1 is PRHDT, CDR2 FYEKMQ (reference sequence). In the authors' methods: Estimates of nucleated cell counts were drawn from the amplification of reference gene primers. The protocol was immunoSEQ multiplex PCR, while the TCRdb copy is restricted to in-frame clones and leaves out a portion. The V and J calls and the clone size are those of that table, but D and trimming were determined from the DNA. The sample includes 190,000 or so clones, around 84% of them seen just once.

The chain carries TRBV13 and TRBJ2-1; 11 bases are a match to TRBD2. The source of this sequence is a man aged 35 to 55 who had recovered from COVID-19. The sequenced sample was PBMCs or T cells enriched from blood (not recorded which). In DNA form, the CDR3 reads TGTGCCAGCAGTCGGACTAGCGGGCCAGCCCATGAGCAGTTCTTC. Protein sequence: CASSRTSGPAHEQFF.